This TCR beta chain was sequenced during a study of cytomegalovirus exposure and HLA in healthy donors. As concerns this clone: Its antigen is unidentified.

The CDR3 is made up of 13 amino acids. Per germline, CDR1 SNHLY and CDR2 FYNNEI. Germline trimming cut 9 bases from V and 0 bases from J; bases unmatched to any gene: 3. It was with 60 Vbeta and 13 Jbeta primers that the PCR ran. The repertoire was sequenced with immunoSEQ multiplex PCR; TCRdb's copy has only in-frame clones and lacks some. The top ten hold about 15% of the sample, which has over 90,000 clones, 60% to 80% seen once. Findings and limits, study-wide: Productive rates of about 87% or about 30% were seen for most TCR beta V segments in an earlier analysis.

Healthy individuals who donated bone marrow served as the donors. The genes are TRBV2 and TRBJ1-1; 8 bases map to TRBD1. The sample comprised PBMCs. The TCR sequence derives from a woman in her forties or fifties in good health and CMV-seropositive. CDR3 in DNA: TGTGCCAGTAGACAGGGGCTGAACACTGAAGCTTTCTTT. Its translation: CASRQGLNTEAFF.